This is a list of T cell receptor beta chains from one sample in a study of T cells after yellow fever vaccination. In TCRdb, the 5' RACE reads were re-called with MiXCR into one record per CDR3 protein. The data contain more than 95,000 distinct CDR3 sequences, under 8.5% of them singletons. The specimen comprised CD4+ T cells sorted from PBMCs, sampled roughly 10 days after the first yellow fever vaccination. These receptors were collected from a man in his late teens or twenties who received the YFV17D yellow fever vaccine. Both conserved end residues are part of each CDR3. Fields, in order: J gene, clone size, D gene, V gene, CDR3 length, CDR3 protein, CDR3 DNA. A D gene is named only where the DNA matches it firmly. Not all rows give a size; the values are once, few, many and, for expanded clones, a class.

>TRBJ2-1|many|.|TRBV6-4|15
CASSDSGRSYNEQFF
TGTGCCAGCAGTGACTCAGGGCGCTCCTACAATGAGCAGTTCTTC
>TRBJ2-5|many|.|TRBV11-2|18
CASSLVRGGTDLRGTQYF
TGTGCCAGCAGCTTAGTAAGAGGGGGAACCGACCTTAGGGGGACCCAGTACTTC
>TRBJ2-3|many|TRBD1|TRBV12-3/TRBV12-4|15
CASSSDREAPYTQYF
TGTGCCAGCAGTTCGGACAGGGAGGCGCCTTATACGCAGTATTTT
>TRBJ1-2|many|.|TRBV7-2|14
CASSSRQQERGYTF
TGTGCCAGCAGCTCCCGACAGCAAGAACGGGGCTACACCTTC
>TRBJ2-3|many|TRBD2|TRBV5-1|16
CASSLPLAGGRDTQYF
TGCGCCAGCAGCTTGCCCCTAGCGGGGGGAAGAGATACGCAGTATTTT
>TRBJ2-7|many|TRBD1|TRBV20-1|14
CSARSGQVSYEQYF
TGCAGTGCTAGATCCGGACAGGTCTCCTACGAGCAGTACTTC
>TRBJ1-1|many|TRBD1|TRBV10-3|15
CATWDRGHGDTEAFF
TGTGCCACCTGGGACAGGGGGCACGGGGACACTGAAGCTTTCTTT
>TRBJ1-2|many|.|TRBV2|13
CASSEAGYYGYTF
TGTGCCAGCAGTGAAGCAGGGTACTATGGCTACACCTTC
>TRBJ2-7|many|TRBD1|TRBV12-3/TRBV12-4|14
CASSLRDSSYEQYF
TGTGCCAGCAGTTTACGGGACAGTTCCTACGAGCAGTACTTC
>TRBJ1-2|few|.|TRBV5-6|15
CASIVTRGEMDRYTF
TGTGCCAGCATCGTGACGAGGGGAGAGATGGATCGCTACACCTTC
>TRBJ2-3|.|TRBD1|TRBV5-5|12
CASSKGADTQNF
TGTGCCAGCAGCAAGGGGGCAGATACGCAGAATTTT
>TRBJ2-3|many|.|TRBV18|18
CASSPPSAGWILTDTQYF
TGTGCCAGCTCACCACCTTCGGCAGGGTGGATCCTCACAGATACGCAGTATTTT
>TRBJ2-3|few|TRBD2|TRBV4-3|18
CASSQNIGGTILGDTQYF
TGCGCCAGCAGCCAAAATATTGGAGGGACTATACTTGGGGATACGCAGTATTTT